This T cell receptor beta chain was identified in a study of cytomegalovirus exposure and HLA in healthy donors. With 60 Vbeta and 13 Jbeta primers, the PCR was carried out. The protocol was immunoSEQ multiplex PCR, while the TCRdb copy is restricted to in-frame clones and leaves out a portion. The table lists roughly 200,000 clones, 85% to 90% of them singletons, with 1% in the top ten. Of note for this clone: Antigen: not known.

The study's findings and limits: Many donors shared some public TCRs, even though most TCR sequences were rare.

The sequenced sample consisted of PBMCs. The source of this sequence is a woman aged 18-29 years in good health and CMV-seronegative.

CDR3 coding DNA: TGTGCCAGCTCACCCCAGGGTTCCACCGGGGAGCTGTTTTTT. Translation: CASSPQGSTGELFF. The chain links TRBV18 to TRBJ2-2; TRBD1 might be the D (5 bases). The ends were cut back, 3 bases at V and 4 bases at J, with 9 bases in the middle. The CDR3 has 14 residues. Germline V gene lookup returns CDR1 KGHSH and CDR2 LQKENI.